This T cell receptor beta chain came from a study of Ad26.COV2.S vaccination and SARS-CoV-2 variants. Described treatment: some 19 received Ad26.COV2.S at low or high dose, single or two shots; about five received placebo; per-sample allocation not given. The study sampled participants on day 63 after the first vaccine or placebo injection. What was given as vaccine was an Ad26 vector encoding Wuhan-strain SARS-CoV-2 spike. The CDR3 has 13 amino acids. With 8 bases removed from V and 8 bases from J, the gap between germline ends came to 18 bases. Germline CDR1 MNHEY, CDR2 SVGAGI. TCRdb's table, derived via immunoSEQ multiplex PCR, lists solely in-frame clones and lacks some. In the table there are around 400,000 clones, approximately 89% of which are singletons.

Specimen: peripheral blood, collected in a trial of Ad26.COV2.S vaccine versus placebo. The TCR sequence derives from a person aged 18-60 years who received the Ad26.COV2.S COVID-19 vaccine or a placebo. The chain recombines TRBV6-5 with TRBJ1-2, with D possibly matching TRBD1 (6 bases). The CDR3 protein is CASRPRGVQGYTF. The CDR3 nucleotides read TGTGCCAGCCGACCAAGGGGGGTCCAAGGCTACACCTTC.